Sequencing of this T cell receptor (beta chain) was carried out in a study of identical twins' blood T cells (dated by TCRdb to the early 2010s). With respect to the entire study: The approximately twelve libraries, six for the alpha chain and six for the beta chain, yielded around 50 million Illumina reads in total. The study compared TCR alpha and beta chain repertoires of three pairs of monozygous twins using next-generation sequencing to assess genetic influence on repertoire formation. What the research found in general, with its limitations: Because the twins were reared together, environmental influences could not be ruled out as the explanation for twin similarity. The number of shared CDR3 clonotypes between two donors was mainly determined by the product of their cloneset sizes, and twins did not clearly deviate from this trend. Looking at the most abundant TCRbeta clonotypes, every donor had more CDR3 sequences in common with her twin than with unrelated donors. The proposed role of the TCRalpha J segment in MHC recognition during thymic selection was stated to require validation by independent studies. V gene usage, even among non-selected out-of-frame TCRbeta clonotypes, was reported to be markedly more similar within twin pairs than between unrelated donors.

The donors were six healthy women who made up three monozygous twin pairs. Each of the three twin pairs had been raised together, and the twins in each pair were thought likely to have encountered the same infectious agents and vaccines. TCR cDNA libraries were prepared from RNA that had been isolated from peripheral blood mononuclear cells. Libraries were constructed by 5' RACE. Instrument on record: Illumina Genome Analyzer IIx. The RNA-based TCR cDNA libraries were made using a previously described protocol that was modified in several ways. To prevent cross-contamination, sample-specific barcodes were added to both ends of each TCR cDNA library during cDNA synthesis and amplification. In the paper's pipeline: Between about 90,000 and nearly 500,000 clonotypes were identified per individual, with 2.2 to 3.6 million CDR3-containing reads per library. Reads with improper barcode index combinations were discarded, and clonesets were then built for each library with the MiTCR software. MiTCR filtered or rescued low-quality reads and corrected PCR and sequencing errors when assembling CDR3 clonotypes. Artificial out-of-frame clonotypes were removed by being mapped to in-frame sequences, with one indel in the CDR3 allowed. Similarity of V and J gene usage between donors was measured as Jensen-Shannon divergence divided by mean entropy. The public reads were reanalyzed by TCRdb: fastp trimming at Q25, MiXCR alignment, in-frame beta chains only. Every distinct CDR3 protein forms one entry, paired with its most common genes and DNA. TCRdb, not the authors, supplied the V and J calls. The table for this sample lists 350,000 to 400,000 distinct CDR3 sequences; approximately 30% of them were counted only once. Jointly, the top ten make up 5.5% to 7% of the sample.

Worth noting for this clonotype: It has no known antigen specificity. Base qualities are not at hand, and no much larger clone is one base apart.

V gives up 4 bases and J gives up 3 bases, and the segment between their germline ends measures 18 bases. Inclusive of the bounding cysteine and phenylalanine, the CDR3 is 15 residues long. Only CDR3 DNA remains: 45 bases, in frame from the first base. The germline V gene (reference sequence) provides CDR1 DFQATT and CDR2 SNEGSKA. The sample comprised PBMCs. Here the chain combines TRBV20-1 and TRBJ2-5, with no confidently assigned D gene. The TCR comes from a woman aged 18 to 50 in good health. The sequenced DNA is TGCAGTGCTACCCTTTACTTCCGGATCGAAGAGACCCAGTACTTC. It translates to CSATLYFRIEETQYF.